This T cell receptor (beta chain) was captured in a study of cytomegalovirus exposure and HLA in healthy donors. The PCR was carried out with 60 Vbeta primers and 13 Jbeta primers. Sequencing used immunoSEQ multiplex PCR; TCRdb keeps in-frame clones, though not all of them. The sample holds tens of thousands of clones, around 76% seen once. V gave up 1 base and J gave up 5 bases, with 11 bases separating them. The CDR3 runs to 14 residues. Germline V gene data show CDR1 as SEHNR and CDR2 as FQNEAQ (reference sequence). Note on this clone: Its antigen is not known.

General study results and limits: What TCR beta sequences reportedly achieved was accurate prediction of HLA-A and HLA-B alleles in most subjects. In a later analysis, V- and J-gene trimming of beta chains associated with a DCLRE1C missense variant, replicated independently.

The chain couples TRBV7-9 to TRBJ2-5, with D maybe TRBD2 (6 bases). This sequence originates from a woman in her 50s in good health and CMV-seropositive. The specimen was PBMCs. CDR3 nucleotides: TGTGCCAGCAGCTTAGTCGGGGGTCAGGAGACCCAGTACTTC. This sequence encodes CASSLVGGQETQYF.